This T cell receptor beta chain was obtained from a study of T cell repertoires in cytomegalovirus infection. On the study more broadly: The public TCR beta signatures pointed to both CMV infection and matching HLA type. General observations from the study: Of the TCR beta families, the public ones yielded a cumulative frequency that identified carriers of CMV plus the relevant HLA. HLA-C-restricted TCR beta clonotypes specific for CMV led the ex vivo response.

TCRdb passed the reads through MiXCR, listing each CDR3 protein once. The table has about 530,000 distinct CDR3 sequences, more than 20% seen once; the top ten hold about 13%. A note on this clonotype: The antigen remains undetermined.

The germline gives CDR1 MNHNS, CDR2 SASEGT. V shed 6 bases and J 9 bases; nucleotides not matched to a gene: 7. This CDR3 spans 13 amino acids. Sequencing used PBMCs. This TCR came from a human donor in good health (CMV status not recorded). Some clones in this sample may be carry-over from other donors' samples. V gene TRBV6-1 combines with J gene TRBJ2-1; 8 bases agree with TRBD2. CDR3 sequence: CASRPSGSGEQFF. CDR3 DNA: TGTGCCAGCAGACCCAGCGGGAGCGGTGAGCAGTTCTTC.